This T cell receptor beta chain is drawn from a study of vaccination and CD4 T cells after COVID-19. The V end lost 5 bases, the J end lost 3 bases, and 13 bases lay between the germline ends. Germline assignment: CDR1 DFQATT and CDR2 SNEGSKA (reference sequence). The CDR3 is 14 residues long. In the case of this clonotype: What it binds is unknown.

The time point is: late sampling 161 to 241 days after vaccination in three convalescent patients. Indicated treatment: roughly 10-day PBMC culture with coronavirus spike peptide pools or control peptides (ViraFEST assay). Sequence data for DNA of cultured CD4+ T cells were generated by the Oncomine TCR Beta short-read assay. TCRdb fed the PCR reads into MiXCR, producing one record per CDR3 protein. The table has approximately 17,000 distinct CDR3 sequences, roughly 54% seen once. The clonotype comes from a human donor who had recovered from COVID-19. This chain connects TRBV20-1 to TRBJ2-2; D possibly corresponds to TRBD1 (5 bases). Specimen: CD4+ T cells from blood, cultured in vitro, collected about 7 months after SARS-CoV-2 vaccination. CDR3 bases: TGCAGTGCTCCCCAGCGCAGGGACACCGGGGAGCTGTTTTTT. It is translated as CSAPQRRDTGELFF.